This T cell receptor (beta chain) was obtained from a study of early T cells in non-severe SARS-CoV-2 infection. Individual cDNA molecules were tagged with unique molecular identifiers, the study reported. TCRdb fed the 5' RACE reads into MiXCR, producing one record per CDR3 protein. The table shows about 50,000 distinct CDR3 sequences, with 7.5% to 10% occurring only once. Many counts were recorded for this clonotype. Its antigen remains unidentified. Study-wide results and limits: Private and CD4 specificities were missed by VDJdb matching, skewed to anti-spike CD8.

This CDR3 has 14 amino acids. V shed 0 bases and J shed 8 bases, with 10 bases lying between them. The origin of this receptor is an adult who was a healthcare worker with PCR-confirmed SARS-CoV-2 infection or an uninfected control (not recorded which). The specimen was whole blood. This chain links TRBV12-3 or TRBV12-4 with TRBJ1-4; D not certain. The CDR3 DNA reads as TGTGCCAGCAGTTTAGCCGGACGAGCGGAAAAACTGTTTTTT. This gives the protein CASSLAGRAEKLFF.